The 14 T cell receptor beta chains in this list originate from one sample, sequenced in a study of early T cells in non-severe SARS-CoV-2 infection. Each CDR3 protein is one row after TCRdb ran MiXCR on the 5' RACE reads. In the table there are under 30,000 distinct CDR3 sequences, 4.5% to 5% of which are singletons. The sequenced material came from whole blood. The receptor source for this set is an adult who was a healthcare worker with PCR-confirmed SARS-CoV-2 infection or an uninfected control (not recorded which).

This clonotype was detected only a few times. The chain employs TRBV20-1 and TRBJ1-1; 7 bases match TRBD1. CDR3 size: 10 residues. Per germline, CDR1 DFQATT and CDR2 SNEGSKA (reference sequence). Trimming took 7 bases from V and 10 from J; bases not matched to a gene: 6. The CDR3 region is CSVPQGRAFF. CDR3 DNA: TGCAGTGTCCCACAGGGGCGAGCTTTCTTT.

This clonotype appeared many times. This chain links TRBV11-2 with TRBJ2-3; no clear D gene. The V and J ends lost 5 bases and 6 bases respectively, with 18 bases between them. The CDR3 spans 15 residues. Germline CDR1 and CDR2: SGHAT and FQNNGV. The CDR3 coding sequence is TGTGCCAGCAGCCAATTGGTGGCTAGTACGGATACGCAGTATTTT. Translated, it gives CASSQLVASTDTQYF. The entire variable domain, with the rest obtained from reference TRBV11-2 and TRBJ2-3, is as follows: EAGVAQSPRYKIIEKRQSVAFWCNPISGHATLYWYQQILGQGPKLLIQFQNNGVVDDSQLPKDRFSAERLKGVDSTLKIQPAKLEDSAVYLCASSQLVASTDTQYFGPGTRLTVL.

Many counts were recorded for this clonotype. The chain combines TRBV18 with TRBJ2-7; 11 bases fit TRBD1. Looked up from germline, CDR1 is KGHSH and CDR2 is LQKENI. This CDR3 is 15 amino acids long. The trim removed 4 bases at V and 0 bases at J, leaving 2 bases unmatched. CDR3 protein: CASSRDRGSSYEQYF. In nucleotides, the CDR3 is TGTGCCAGCTCACGGGACAGGGGGAGCTCCTACGAGCAGTACTTC.

Worth noting for this clonotype: This sequence may be a read error, since a much larger clone differs from it by one base. V usage is TRBV18 and J usage is TRBJ1-6; 9 bases fit TRBD1. Germline-derived CDR1 and CDR2 are KGHSH and LQKENI. This CDR3 is 16 amino acids long. CDR3 nucleotide sequence: TGTGCCAGCCCACCAGCGTTAGGACAGGGGTATTCACCCCTCCACTTT. Protein product: CASPPALGQGYSPLHF.

This clonotype was recorded many times. The rearrangement joins TRBV3-1 to TRBJ1-2; maybe TRBD1 (6 bases). This CDR3 comprises 15 residues. CDR1 and CDR2 (germline): LGHDT, YNNKEL (reference sequence). The germline V and J ends were trimmed by 4 bases and 5 bases, with 17 bases remaining between them. The DNA of the CDR3 is TGTGCCAGCAGCCGCACCGGGACACGGTTTTATGGCTACACCTTC. The encoded protein is CASSRTGTRFYGYTF.

In its sample, this clonotype was seen many times. The chain has TRBV7-2 and TRBJ2-1, with D perhaps given as TRBD1 or TRBD2 (5 bases each). CDR1 SGHTA and CDR2 FQGNSA come from the germline V gene. Trimming left V 4 bases short and J 1 base short, with 14 bases between. The CDR3 runs 16 residues. This chain's CDR3 is CASSSRGSLSYNEQFF. CDR3 DNA: TGTGCCAGCAGCTCCCGGGGCAGCCTATCCTACAATGAGCAGTTCTTC.

This clonotype was counted at least ten times. The chain recombines TRBV5-5 with TRBJ1-1; TRBD1 aligns across 7 bases. Per the germline V gene, CDR1 is SGHKS and CDR2 is YYEKEE (reference sequence). The trim removed 2 bases at V and 11 bases at J, leaving 9 bases unmatched. This CDR3 contains 13 residues. Here the CDR3 DNA reads TGTGCCAGCAGCTTTCAGGGGGGGCTGGATGCTTTCTTT. This encodes CASSFQGGLDAFF.

With regard to this clonotype: This sequence may be a read error, since a much larger clone differs from it by one base. This likely comes from a read error, as the CDR3 has no conserved phenylalanine or tryptophan at its end. The chain employs TRBV3-1 and TRBJ2-1; TRBD2 agrees at 11 bases. After removal of 5 bases from V and 7 bases from J, the junction contained 10 bases not matched to a gene. The CDR3 covers 16 residues. Germline assignment: CDR1 LGHDT and CDR2 YNNKEL (reference sequence). DNA of the CDR3: TGTGCCAGCAGCGTATTCCTAGCGGGAGGAAGTAATGAGCAGTTCATC. Amino acids: CASSVFLAGGSNEQFI.

This clonotype was seen repeatedly, ten times or more. The V gene is TRBV4-1, the J gene TRBJ2-2; no firm D call. Germline V gene sequence: CDR1 MGHRA, CDR2 YSYEKL. This CDR3 contains 11 residues. Trimming shortened V by 5 bases and J by 5 bases, and 3 bases separated the two germline ends. CDR3 in DNA: TGCGCCAGCAGCGAAACCGGGGAGCTGTTTTTT. Translated: CASSETGELFF.

This clonotype was observed at least ten times. The CDR3 nucleotides read TGTGCCAGCAGCCCCGGACAGGGTGATTCACCCCTCCACTTT. It encodes CASSPGQGDSPLHF. V gene TRBV6-6 combines with J gene TRBJ1-6, with 8 bases that match TRBD1. Germline CDR1 reads MNHNY; CDR2 reads SVGAGI (reference sequence). The CDR3 sequence is 14 residues long. Trimming at V came to 6 bases and at J to 8 bases, leaving 6 bases not matched to a gene.

This clonotype was seen ten or more times. The genes are TRBV5-1 and TRBJ2-5, with D possibly matching TRBD2 (6 bases). Trimming cost V 4 bases and J 5 bases, with 12 bases left between them. There are 13 residues in the CDR3. The germline CDR1 and CDR2 sequences are SGHRS and YFSETQ. For the CDR3, the DNA is TGCGCCAGCAGCCCGGAGGGATACGAGACCCAGTACTTC. It codes for CASSPEGYETQYF.

The V call is TRBV29-1, the J call TRBJ1-1, with D possibly being TRBD1 (5 bases). Germline V gene data show CDR1 as SQVTM and CDR2 as ANQGSEA. This CDR3 is 13 amino acids long. V was pared by 6 bases and J by 0 bases, with 11 bases between. The CDR3 sequence is CSVGPILNTEAFF. The CDR3 bases are TGCAGCGTGGGGCCGATCTTGAACACTGAAGCTTTCTTT. Complete variable domain (other parts from reference TRBV29-1 and TRBJ1-1): SAVISQKPSRDICQRGTSLTIQCQVDSQVTMMFWYRQQPGQSLTLIATANQGSEATYESGFVIDKFPISRPNLTFSTLTVSNMSPEDSSIYLCSVGPILNTEAFFGQGTRLTVV.

This clonotype was recorded many times. The rearrangement links TRBV12-3 or TRBV12-4 to TRBJ2-5; 11 nucleotides align to TRBD2. This CDR3 has 14 residues. V dropped 9 bases and J dropped 1; count of bases not matched to a gene: 4. The CDR3 region is CASALAGAQETQYF. In DNA, the CDR3 is TGTGCCAGTGCACTAGCGGGGGCCCAAGAGACCCAGTACTTC.

This clonotype was seen many times. The gene calls are TRBV6-1 and TRBJ1-1; D unclear. CDR3 length: 13 amino acids. Trimming pared 3 bases from V and 4 bases from J, leaving 9 bases between. Germline V gives CDR1 MNHNS, CDR2 SASEGT. CDR3 in amino acids: CASSDGDFTEAFF. CDR3 in DNA: TGTGCCAGCAGTGACGGGGATTTCACTGAAGCTTTCTTT.